The 17 T cell receptor beta chains in this list originate from one sample, sequenced in a study of CD8+ T cells in alopecia areata. Isolated RNA was reverse transcribed into cDNA used as the sequencing template. TCRdb keeps only in-frame clones here, not all; method: immunoSEQ multiplex PCR. The sample lists roughly 92,000 clones, just over 70% occurring once. The sample's treatment: oral pan-JAK inhibitor, 5-10 mg twice daily. The sequencing used CD8+ T cells sorted from blood, collected between weeks 44 and 45, from a patient treated with tofacitinib. The source of these receptors is a human donor with alopecia areata.

This rearrangement joins TRBV27 to TRBJ1-4; no firm D call. Trimming pared 8 bases from V and 4 bases from J, leaving 14 bases between. This CDR3 contains 14 residues. The germline gives CDR1 MNHEY, CDR2 SMNVEV (reference sequence). The CDR3 DNA reads TGTGCCAGCCGACCGGCGCTGATTAATGAAAAACTGTTTTTT. This encodes CASRPALINEKLFF.

J is TRBJ1-2 and V is TRBV6-1; possible D gene TRBD1, 5 bases. The CDR3 is 13 residues long. Germline-derived CDR1 and CDR2 are MNHNS and SASEGT. V was clipped by 3 bases and J by 5 bases, with 10 bases between them. The CDR3 DNA reads TGTGCCAGCAGTGATCTGGGGGAGTATGGCTACACCTTC. Translation gives CASSDLGEYGYTF.

The CDR3 sequence is CASSHVPVAGGVNTEAFF. Here the CDR3 DNA reads TGCGCCAGCAGTCATGTACCGGTAGCAGGGGGCGTGAACACTGAAGCTTTCTTT. The V gene is TRBV23-1, the J gene TRBJ1-1; 8 bases match TRBD1. TRBV23-1 is reported as an ORF; its role is uncertain. V lost 3 bases, J lost 0 bases, and 12 bases stayed unmatched. The CDR3 is made up of 18 amino acids.

This chain connects TRBV30 to TRBJ1-1; weak D call: TRBD1 (6 bases). CDR1 is GTSNPN and CDR2 is SVGIG in the germline V gene (reference sequence). V lost 0 bases, J lost 0 bases, and 8 bases lay in between. The length of the CDR3 is 14 residues. The CDR3 bases are TGTGCCTGGAGTGTAGGGGGAGTGAACACTGAAGCTTTCTTT. It is translated as CAWSVGGVNTEAFF.

A note on this clone: In the same sample, other DNA sequences code for this CDR3. The CDR3 nucleotides read TGTGCCAGCAGCTTAAACTACGAGCAGTACTTC. This codes for CASSLNYEQYF. The chain links TRBV7-9 to TRBJ2-7; D is unresolved. Germline values: CDR1 SEHNR, CDR2 FQNEAQ (reference sequence). The ends were cut back, 2 bases at V and 3 bases at J, with 2 bases in the middle. The CDR3 sequence is 11 residues long.

This chain joins TRBV19 and TRBJ2-7; a weak D match, TRBD2 (6 bases). CDR3 size: 12 residues. V lost 2 bases and J 5 bases, leaving 7 bases between the germline ends. CDR1 LNHDA and CDR2 SQIVND come from the germline V gene (reference sequence). The CDR3 DNA follows: TGTGCCAGTAGTATACGCGGGGACGAGCAGTACTTC. Translating gives CASSIRGDEQYF.

The rearrangement joins TRBV19 to TRBJ1-2; unclear D gene. This CDR3 has 15 amino acids. CDR1 and CDR2 from the germline V gene are LNHDA and SQIVND (reference sequence). The ends were cut back, 6 bases at V and 3 bases at J, with 17 bases in the middle. The CDR3 reads CASSPALFWDYGYTF. CDR3 sequence (DNA): TGTGCCAGTAGCCCCGCGCTGTTCTGGGACTATGGCTACACCTTC.

The chain carries TRBV29-1 and TRBJ1-5; D not certain. In germline, CDR1 is SQVTM, CDR2 ANQGSEA. This CDR3 contains 14 residues. The ends were cut back, 1 base at V and 0 bases at J, with 7 bases in the middle. The CDR3 DNA sequence: TGCAGCGTTGAAGGAATTCATAGCAATCAGCCCCAGCATTTT. This gives the protein CSVEGIHSNQPQHF.

This clone was picked up a small number of times. V and J are TRBV30 and TRBJ2-3; possibly TRBD1 for D (6 bases). V was cut by 0 bases and J by 7 bases, with 14 bases left in between. The CDR3 covers 14 residues. Germline V gene sequence: CDR1 GTSNPN, CDR2 SVGIG (reference sequence). The DNA for the CDR3 is TGTGCCTGGAGTGTACCAGGGGTCAGGAATACGCAGTATTTT. As protein: CAWSVPGVRNTQYF.

The rearrangement links TRBV13 to TRBJ2-5; D remains ambiguous. CDR1 and CDR2 (germline): PRHDT, FYEKMQ (reference sequence). Trimming removed 5 bases at V and 4 bases at J, with 11 bases between. This CDR3 spans 13 amino acids. In DNA, the CDR3 is TGTGCCAGCAGCCTCCGGATAGGAGAGACCCAGTACTTC. Translating it yields CASSLRIGETQYF.

The chain links TRBV29-1 to TRBJ1-2; D is unresolved. This CDR3 comprises 13 residues. The V end was cut by 5 bases, the J end by 4 bases, with 14 bases between. The germline V gene encodes CDR1 SQVTM and CDR2 ANQGSEA. Here the CDR3 reads CSVSPEGAYGYTF. CDR3 bases: TGCAGCGTTTCCCCCGAGGGAGCCTATGGCTACACCTTC.

V and J are TRBV13 and TRBJ1-1, with D unresolved. The germline V gene encodes CDR1 PRHDT and CDR2 FYEKMQ (reference sequence). The CDR3 is made up of 12 amino acids. With 3 bases removed from V and 7 bases from J, the gap between germline ends came to 9 bases. The CDR3 sequence: CASSFEYNEAFF. CDR3 coding DNA: TGTGCCAGCAGCTTTGAATATAATGAAGCTTTCTTT.

This clone was counted once. The genes are TRBV6-6 and TRBJ1-5; maybe TRBD1 (6 bases). V was trimmed by 6 bases and J by 3 bases, leaving 12 bases between them. Per the germline V gene, CDR1 is MNHNY and CDR2 is SVGAGI (reference sequence). The CDR3 is 14 residues long. The CDR3 DNA reads as TGTGCCAGCAGACTTACAGGGACCAATCAGCCCCAGCATTTT. The encoded protein is CASRLTGTNQPQHF.

V gene TRBV30 combines with J gene TRBJ2-1, with D hard to call. The CDR3 extends over 13 amino acids. Trimming left V 0 bases short and J 7 bases short, with 10 bases between. Germline CDR1 is GTSNPN and CDR2 is SVGIG (reference sequence). This CDR3 is CAWSVPGGNEQFF. The CDR3 DNA follows: TGTGCCTGGAGTGTACCAGGTGGAAATGAGCAGTTCTTC.

This chain connects TRBV11-2 to TRBJ2-1; D gene ambiguous. Germline V gives CDR1 SGHAT, CDR2 FQNNGV. The CDR3 covers 14 residues. V lost 1 base and J 2 bases, leaving 6 bases between the germline ends. CDR3 in amino acids: CASSLGGTYNEQFF. The DNA of the CDR3 is TGTGCCAGCAGCTTAGGCGGCACCTACAATGAGCAGTTCTTC.

The J gene is TRBJ2-1, the V gene TRBV30; D may be TRBD1 (5 bases). CDR1 GTSNPN and CDR2 SVGIG come from the germline V gene (reference sequence). Trimming removed 8 bases from V and 0 bases from J, with 11 bases in between. The CDR3 covers 13 residues. The CDR3 is CAGTGSSYNEQFF. In nucleotides, the CDR3 is TGTGCCGGTACAGGAAGCTCCTACAATGAGCAGTTCTTC.

This clone is a singleton in its sample. V and J are TRBV9 and TRBJ1-1; D uncertain. Germline loops: CDR1 SGDLS, CDR2 YYNGEE. Trimming removed 5 bases from V and 6 bases from J, with 11 bases in between. CDR3 length: 12 residues. The CDR3 DNA reads as TGTGCCAGCAGAGGGATCGGGCCTGAAGCTTTCTTT. This gives the protein CASRGIGPEAFF.